This note documents a single T cell receptor beta chain sequence. The antigen remains undetermined. CDR3 length: 16 amino acids. Germline V CDR1 and CDR2: MNHNS, SASEGT. Trimming removed 5 bases at V and 2 bases at J, with 13 bases between. PCR employed 60 Vbeta and 13 Jbeta primers. The method was immunoSEQ multiplex PCR; TCRdb's version includes in-frame clones alone and lacks a portion of them. Of approximately 170,000 clones in the sample, 85% are singletons; the top ten hold 1%. The data were obtained in a study of cytomegalovirus exposure and HLA in healthy donors. Study observations and caveats: Reports credit the classifier with highly specific, highly sensitive diagnosis of cytomegalovirus status.

The sequence was obtained from a boy between 2 and 10 years old in good health and CMV-seronegative. Sequencing was carried out using PBMCs. V usage is TRBV6-1 and J usage is TRBJ2-6; TRBD1 might be the D (5 bases). CDR3 nucleotide sequence: TGTGCCAGCAGTCAAGTTCAGGGTCCTGGGGCCAACGTCCTGACTTTC. Protein product: CASSQVQGPGANVLTF.